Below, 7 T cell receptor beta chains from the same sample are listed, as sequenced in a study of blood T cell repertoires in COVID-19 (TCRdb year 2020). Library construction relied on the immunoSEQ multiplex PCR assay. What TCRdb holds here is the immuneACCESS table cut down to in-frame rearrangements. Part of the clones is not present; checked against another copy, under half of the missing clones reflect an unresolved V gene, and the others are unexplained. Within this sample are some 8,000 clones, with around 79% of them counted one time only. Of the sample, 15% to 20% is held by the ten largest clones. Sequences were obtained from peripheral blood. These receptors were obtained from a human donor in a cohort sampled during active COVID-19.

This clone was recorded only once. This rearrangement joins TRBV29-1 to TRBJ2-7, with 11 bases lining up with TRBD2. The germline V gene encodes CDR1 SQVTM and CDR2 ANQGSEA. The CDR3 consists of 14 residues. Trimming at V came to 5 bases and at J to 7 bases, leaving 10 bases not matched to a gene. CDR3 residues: CSVLLAGGPQEQYF. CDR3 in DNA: TGCAGCGTTTTATTAGCGGGAGGGCCTCAAGAGCAGTACTTC.

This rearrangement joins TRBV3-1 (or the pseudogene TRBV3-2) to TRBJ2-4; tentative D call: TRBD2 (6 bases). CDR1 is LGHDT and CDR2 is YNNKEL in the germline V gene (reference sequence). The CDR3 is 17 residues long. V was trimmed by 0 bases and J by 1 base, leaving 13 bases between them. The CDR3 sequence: CASSQDSRGSAKNIQYF. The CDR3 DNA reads TGTGCCAGCAGCCAAGATTCTCGGGGGAGTGCCAAAAACATTCAGTACTTC.

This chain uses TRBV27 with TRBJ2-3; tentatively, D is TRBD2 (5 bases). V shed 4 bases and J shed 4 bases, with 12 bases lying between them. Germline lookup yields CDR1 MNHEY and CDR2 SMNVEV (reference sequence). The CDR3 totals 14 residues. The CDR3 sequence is CASSSRGRADTQYF. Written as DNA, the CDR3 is TGTGCCAGCAGTTCCCGAGGGAGAGCAGATACGCAGTATTTT.

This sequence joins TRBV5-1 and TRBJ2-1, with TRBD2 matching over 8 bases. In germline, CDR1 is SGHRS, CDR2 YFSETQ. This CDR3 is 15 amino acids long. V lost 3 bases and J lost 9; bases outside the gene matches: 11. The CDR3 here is CASSSTGTSYSEQFF. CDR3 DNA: TGCGCCAGCAGCTCCACCGGGACTAGTTACTCTGAGCAGTTCTTC.

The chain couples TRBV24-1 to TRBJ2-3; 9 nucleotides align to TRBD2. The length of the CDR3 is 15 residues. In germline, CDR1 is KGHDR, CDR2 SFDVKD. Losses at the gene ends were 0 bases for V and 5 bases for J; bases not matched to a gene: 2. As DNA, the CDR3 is TGTGCCACCAGTGATTTGGATAGCGGGAGAGATACGCAGTATTTT. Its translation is CATSDLDSGRDTQYF.

Written as DNA, the CDR3 is TGTGCCAGCAGCCGGACAGGGCGGAACACTGAAGCTTTCTTT. Translated, it gives CASSRTGRNTEAFF. V and J are TRBV3-1 (or the pseudogene TRBV3-2) and TRBJ1-1; TRBD1 aligns across 8 bases. There are 14 residues in the CDR3. Trimming removed 4 bases from V and 1 base from J; junction bases left unmatched: 2. Germline assignment: CDR1 LGHDT and CDR2 YNNKEL (reference sequence).

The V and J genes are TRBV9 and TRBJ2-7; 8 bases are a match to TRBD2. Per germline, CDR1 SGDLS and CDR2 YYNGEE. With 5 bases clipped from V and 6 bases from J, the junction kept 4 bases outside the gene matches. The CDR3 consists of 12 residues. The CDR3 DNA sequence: TGTGCCAGCAGAGGGACTAGTGGCGAGCAGTACTTC. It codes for CASRGTSGEQYF. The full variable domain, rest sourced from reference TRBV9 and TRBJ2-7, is DSGVTQTPKHLITATGQRVTLRCSPRSGDLSVYWYQQSLDQGLQFLIQYYNGEERAKGNILERFSAQQFPDLHSELNLSSLELGDSALYFCASRGTSGEQYFGPGTRLTVT.